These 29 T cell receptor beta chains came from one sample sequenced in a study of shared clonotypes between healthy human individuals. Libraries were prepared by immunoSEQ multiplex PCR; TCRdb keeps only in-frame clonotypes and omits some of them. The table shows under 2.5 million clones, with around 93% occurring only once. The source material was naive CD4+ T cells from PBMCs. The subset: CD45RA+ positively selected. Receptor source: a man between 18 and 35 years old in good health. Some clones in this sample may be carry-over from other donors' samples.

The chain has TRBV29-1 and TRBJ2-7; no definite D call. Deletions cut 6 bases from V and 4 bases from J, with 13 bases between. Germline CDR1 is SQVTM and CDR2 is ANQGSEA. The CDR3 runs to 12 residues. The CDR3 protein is CSVAGLSYEQYF. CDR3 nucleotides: TGCAGCGTCGCCGGCTTGTCTTACGAGCAGTACTTC.

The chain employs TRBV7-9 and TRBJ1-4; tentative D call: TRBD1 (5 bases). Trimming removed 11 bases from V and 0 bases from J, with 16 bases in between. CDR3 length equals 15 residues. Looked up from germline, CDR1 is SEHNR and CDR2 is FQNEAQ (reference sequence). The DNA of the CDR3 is TGTGCCGTAACGGGTCGGGGCGCAACTAATGAAAAACTGTTTTTT. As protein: CAVTGRGATNEKLFF. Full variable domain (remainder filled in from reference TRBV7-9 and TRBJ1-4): DTGVSQNPRHKITKRGQNVTFRCDPISEHNRLYWYRQTLGQGPEFLTYFQNEAQLEKSRLLSDRFSAERPKGSFSTLEIQRTEQGDSAMYLCAVTGRGATNEKLFFGSGTQLSVL.

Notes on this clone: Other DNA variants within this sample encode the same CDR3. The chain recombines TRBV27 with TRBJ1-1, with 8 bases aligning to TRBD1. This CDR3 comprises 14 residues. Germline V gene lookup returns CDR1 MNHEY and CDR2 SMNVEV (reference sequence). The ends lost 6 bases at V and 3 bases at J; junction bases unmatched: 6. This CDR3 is CASSLRQGYTEAFF. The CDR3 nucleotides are TGTGCCAGCAGCTTACGACAGGGGTACACTGAAGCTTTCTTT.

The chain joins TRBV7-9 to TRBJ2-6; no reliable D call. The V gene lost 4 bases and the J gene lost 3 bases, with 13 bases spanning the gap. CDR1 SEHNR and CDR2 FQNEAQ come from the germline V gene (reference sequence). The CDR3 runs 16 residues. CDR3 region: CASSSRPRFGANVLTF. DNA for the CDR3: TGTGCCAGCAGCTCCCGTCCGAGATTTGGGGCCAACGTCCTGACTTTC. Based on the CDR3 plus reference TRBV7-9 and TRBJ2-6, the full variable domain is DTGVSQNPRHKITKRGQNVTFRCDPISEHNRLYWYRQTLGQGPEFLTYFQNEAQLEKSRLLSDRFSAERPKGSFSTLEIQRTEQGDSAMYLCASSSRPRFGANVLTFGAGSRLTVL.

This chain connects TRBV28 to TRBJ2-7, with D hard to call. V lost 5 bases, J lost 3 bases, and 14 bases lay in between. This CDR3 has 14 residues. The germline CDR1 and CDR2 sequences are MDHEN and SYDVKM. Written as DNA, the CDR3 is TGTGCCAGCAGTAATACCGGGTTTTTCTACGAGCAGTACTTC. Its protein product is CASSNTGFFYEQYF. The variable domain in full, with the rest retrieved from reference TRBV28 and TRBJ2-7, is DVKVTQSSRYLVKRTGEKVFLECVQDMDHENMFWYRQDPGLGLRLIYFSYDVKMKEKGDIPEGYSVSREKKERFSLILESASTNQTSMYLCASSNTGFFYEQYFGPGTRLTVT.

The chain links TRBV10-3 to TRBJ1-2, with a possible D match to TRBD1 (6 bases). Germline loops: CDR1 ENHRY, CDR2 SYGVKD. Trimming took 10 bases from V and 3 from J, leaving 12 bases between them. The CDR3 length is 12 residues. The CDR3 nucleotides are TGTGCCACTACGAAGGGGGACTATGGCTACACCTTC. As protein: CATTKGDYGYTF.

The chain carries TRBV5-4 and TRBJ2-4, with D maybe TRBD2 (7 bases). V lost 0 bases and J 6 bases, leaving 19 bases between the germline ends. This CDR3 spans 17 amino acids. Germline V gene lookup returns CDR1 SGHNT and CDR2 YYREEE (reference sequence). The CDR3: CASSLGGGLSQINIQYF. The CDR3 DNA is TGTGCCAGCAGCTTGGGCGGGGGCCTTAGCCAAATAAACATTCAGTACTTC.

CDR3 loop: CASSVEQTGANVLTF. For the CDR3, the DNA is TGTGCCAGCAGCGTAGAACAAACTGGGGCCAACGTCCTGACTTTC. The rearrangement links TRBV9 to TRBJ2-6; D unclear. The V end lost 0 bases, the J end lost 2 bases, and 6 bases lay between the germline ends. The CDR3 consists of 15 residues. Germline V CDR1 and CDR2: SGDLS, YYNGEE.

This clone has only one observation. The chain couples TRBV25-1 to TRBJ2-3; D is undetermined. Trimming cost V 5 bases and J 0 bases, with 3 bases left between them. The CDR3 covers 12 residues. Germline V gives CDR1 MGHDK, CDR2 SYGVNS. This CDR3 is CASSQSTDTQYF. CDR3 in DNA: TGTGCCAGCAGTCAAAGCACAGATACGCAGTATTTT.

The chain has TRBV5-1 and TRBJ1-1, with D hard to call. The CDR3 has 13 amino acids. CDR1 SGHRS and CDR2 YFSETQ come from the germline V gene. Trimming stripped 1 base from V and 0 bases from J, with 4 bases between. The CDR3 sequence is CASSLLLNTEAFF. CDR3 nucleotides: TGCGCCAGCAGCTTGCTTCTGAACACTGAAGCTTTCTTT. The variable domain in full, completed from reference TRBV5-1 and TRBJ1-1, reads KAGVTQTPRYLIKTRGQQVTLSCSPISGHRSVSWYQQTPGQGLQFLFEYFSETQRNKGNFPGRFSGRQFSNSRSEMNVSTLELGDSALYLCASSLLLNTEAFFGQGTRLTVV.

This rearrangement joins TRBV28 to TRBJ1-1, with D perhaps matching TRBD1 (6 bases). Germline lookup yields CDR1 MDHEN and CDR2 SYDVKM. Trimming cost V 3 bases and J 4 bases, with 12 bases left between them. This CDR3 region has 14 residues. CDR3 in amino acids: CASSLNRVGTEAFF. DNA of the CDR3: TGTGCCAGCAGTTTGAACAGGGTAGGCACTGAAGCTTTCTTT.

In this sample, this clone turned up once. The CDR3 region is CASSVAIGTGYDTGELFF. As DNA, the CDR3 is TGTGCCAGCAGCGTAGCTATTGGGACAGGATACGACACCGGGGAGCTGTTTTTT. V and J are TRBV9 and TRBJ2-2, with TRBD1 matching over 8 bases. Germline lookup yields CDR1 SGDLS and CDR2 YYNGEE. This CDR3 contains 18 residues. V trimming: 0 bases; J trimming: 3 bases; junction bases outside the gene matches: 10.

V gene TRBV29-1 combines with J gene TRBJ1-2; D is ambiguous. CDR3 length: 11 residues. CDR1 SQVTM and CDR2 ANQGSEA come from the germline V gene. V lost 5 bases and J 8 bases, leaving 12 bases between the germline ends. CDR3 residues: CSVTKKGGYTF. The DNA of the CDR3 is TGCAGCGTTACTAAGAAAGGGGGCTACACCTTC.

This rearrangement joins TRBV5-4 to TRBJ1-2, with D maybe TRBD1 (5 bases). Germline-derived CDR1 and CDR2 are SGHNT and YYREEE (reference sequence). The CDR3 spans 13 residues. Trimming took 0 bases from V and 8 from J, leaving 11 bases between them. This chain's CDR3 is CASSLAQGRGYTF. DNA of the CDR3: TGTGCCAGCAGCTTGGCCCAGGGTCGCGGCTACACCTTC.

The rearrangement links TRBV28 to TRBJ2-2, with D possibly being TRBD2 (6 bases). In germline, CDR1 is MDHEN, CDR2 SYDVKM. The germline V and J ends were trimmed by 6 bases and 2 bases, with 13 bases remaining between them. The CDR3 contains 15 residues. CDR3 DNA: TGTGCCAGCAGCCCTGTACTAGCAAACACCGGGGAGCTGTTTTTT. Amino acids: CASSPVLANTGELFF.

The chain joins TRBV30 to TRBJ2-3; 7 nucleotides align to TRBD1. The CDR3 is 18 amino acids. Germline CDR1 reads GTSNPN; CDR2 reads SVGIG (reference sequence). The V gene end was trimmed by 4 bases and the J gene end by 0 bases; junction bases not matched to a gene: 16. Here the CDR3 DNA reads TGTGCCTGGATCCTACCCGGGAAAACAGGGGAAAGCACAGATACGCAGTATTTT. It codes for CAWILPGKTGESTDTQYF.

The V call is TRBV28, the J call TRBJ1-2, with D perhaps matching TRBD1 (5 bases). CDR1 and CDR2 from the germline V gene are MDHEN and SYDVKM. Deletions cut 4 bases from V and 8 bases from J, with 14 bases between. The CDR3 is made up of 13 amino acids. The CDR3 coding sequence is TGTGCCAGCAGTTCTCGAGACAGCAAAGGCTACACCTTC. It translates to CASSSRDSKGYTF.

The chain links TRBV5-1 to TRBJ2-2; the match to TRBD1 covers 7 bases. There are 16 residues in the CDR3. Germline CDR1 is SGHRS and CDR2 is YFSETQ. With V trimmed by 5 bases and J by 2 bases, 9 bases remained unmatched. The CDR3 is CASSRQTGANTGELFF. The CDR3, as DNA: TGCGCCAGCAGTCGCCAAACAGGGGCCAACACCGGGGAGCTGTTTTTT. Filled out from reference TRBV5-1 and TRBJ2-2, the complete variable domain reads KAGVTQTPRYLIKTRGQQVTLSCSPISGHRSVSWYQQTPGQGLQFLFEYFSETQRNKGNFPGRFSGRQFSNSRSEMNVSTLELGDSALYLCASSRQTGANTGELFFGEGSRLTVL.

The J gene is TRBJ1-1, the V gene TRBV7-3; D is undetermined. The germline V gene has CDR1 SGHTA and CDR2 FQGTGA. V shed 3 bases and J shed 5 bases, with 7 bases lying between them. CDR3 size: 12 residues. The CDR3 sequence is CASSFLGTEAFF. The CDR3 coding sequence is TGTGCCAGCAGCTTCCTGGGGACTGAAGCTTTCTTT.

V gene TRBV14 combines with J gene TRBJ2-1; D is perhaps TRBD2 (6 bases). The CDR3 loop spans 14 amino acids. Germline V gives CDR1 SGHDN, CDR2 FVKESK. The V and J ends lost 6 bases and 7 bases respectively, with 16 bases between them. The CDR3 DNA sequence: TGTGCCAGCAGGATCTCGACTAGATCAAATGAGCAGTTCTTC. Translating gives CASRISTRSNEQFF.

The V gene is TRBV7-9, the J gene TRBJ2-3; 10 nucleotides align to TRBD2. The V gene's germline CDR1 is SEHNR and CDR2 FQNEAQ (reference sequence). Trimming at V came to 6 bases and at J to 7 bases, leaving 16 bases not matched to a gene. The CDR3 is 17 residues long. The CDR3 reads CASRPLGLAGVANTQYF. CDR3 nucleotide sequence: TGTGCCAGCAGGCCCCTTGGGCTAGCGGGAGTGGCAAATACGCAGTATTTT.

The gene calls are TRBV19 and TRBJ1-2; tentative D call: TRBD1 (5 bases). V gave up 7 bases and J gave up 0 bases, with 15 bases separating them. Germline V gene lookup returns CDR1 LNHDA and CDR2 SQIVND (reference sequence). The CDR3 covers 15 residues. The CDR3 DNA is TGTGCCAGTAAGCTTGGGGGTTCCCCTAACTATGGCTACACCTTC. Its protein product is CASKLGGSPNYGYTF.

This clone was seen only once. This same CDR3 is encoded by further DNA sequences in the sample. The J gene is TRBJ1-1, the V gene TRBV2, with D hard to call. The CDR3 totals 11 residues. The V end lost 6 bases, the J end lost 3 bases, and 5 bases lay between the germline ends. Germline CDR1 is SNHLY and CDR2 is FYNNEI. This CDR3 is CASRQYTEAFF. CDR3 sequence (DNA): TGTGCCAGCAGGCAGTACACTGAAGCTTTCTTT.

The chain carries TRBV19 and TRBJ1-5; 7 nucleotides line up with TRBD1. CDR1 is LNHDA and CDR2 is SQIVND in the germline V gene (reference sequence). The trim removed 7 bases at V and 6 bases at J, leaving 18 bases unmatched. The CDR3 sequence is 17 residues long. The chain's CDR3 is CASTAPPDRAKGQPQHF. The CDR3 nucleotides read TGTGCCAGTACCGCCCCTCCCGACAGGGCCAAGGGTCAGCCCCAGCATTTT.

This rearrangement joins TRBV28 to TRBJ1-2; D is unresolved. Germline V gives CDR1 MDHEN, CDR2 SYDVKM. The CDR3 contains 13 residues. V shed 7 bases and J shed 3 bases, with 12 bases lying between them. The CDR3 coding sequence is TGTGCCAGCACCCCCGGCCTTTACTATGGCTACACCTTC. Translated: CASTPGLYYGYTF.

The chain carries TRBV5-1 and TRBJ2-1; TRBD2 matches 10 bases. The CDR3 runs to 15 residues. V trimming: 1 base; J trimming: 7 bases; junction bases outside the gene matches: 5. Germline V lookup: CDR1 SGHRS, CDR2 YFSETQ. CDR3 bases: TGCGCCAGCAGCTTGAGCGGGAGGGCCAGTAATGAGCAGTTCTTC. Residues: CASSLSGRASNEQFF.

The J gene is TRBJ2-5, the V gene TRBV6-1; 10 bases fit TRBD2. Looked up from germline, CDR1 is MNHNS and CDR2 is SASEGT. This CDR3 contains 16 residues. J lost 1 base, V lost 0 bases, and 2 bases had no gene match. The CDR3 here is CASSEASGRLQETQYF. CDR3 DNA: TGTGCCAGCAGTGAAGCTAGCGGGAGGCTCCAAGAGACCCAGTACTTC.

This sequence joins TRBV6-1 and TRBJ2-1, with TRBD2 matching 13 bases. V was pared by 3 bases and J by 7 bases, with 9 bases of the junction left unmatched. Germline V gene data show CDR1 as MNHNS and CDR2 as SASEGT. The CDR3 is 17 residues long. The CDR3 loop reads CASSDRRLAGGWNEQFF. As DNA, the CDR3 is TGTGCCAGCAGTGATAGACGACTAGCGGGAGGATGGAATGAGCAGTTCTTC.

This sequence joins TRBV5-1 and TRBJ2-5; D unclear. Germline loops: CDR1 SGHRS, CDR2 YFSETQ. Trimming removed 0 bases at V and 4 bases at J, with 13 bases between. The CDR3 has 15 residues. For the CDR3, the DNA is TGCGCCAGCAGCTTGGCACCACTCCCGCGAGAGACCCAGTACTTC. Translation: CASSLAPLPRETQYF.